This entry lists 32 T cell receptor beta chains sequenced from one sample in a study of T cells after yellow fever vaccination. TCRdb ran MiXCR on the 5' RACE reads and lists one entry per CDR3 protein. The sample lists hundreds of thousands of distinct CDR3 sequences; 9% to 15% were seen once. The specimen was PBMCs, collected on the day of the yellow fever booster vaccination. All receptors come from a man in his thirties or forties who received the YFV17D yellow fever vaccine.

This clonotype turned up a few times. This sequence joins TRBV11-2 and TRBJ2-3; D gene unclear. CDR3 size: 14 residues. V was cut by 5 bases and J by 2 bases, with 11 bases left in between. Looked up from germline, CDR1 is SGHAT and CDR2 is FQNNGV. The CDR3 sequence is CASSPGPDTDTQYF. CDR3 DNA sequence: TGTGCCAGCAGCCCAGGCCCCGACACAGATACGCAGTATTTT.

The chain has TRBV7-6 and TRBJ2-1; D gene unclear. The CDR3 covers 14 residues. V lost 3 bases, J lost 8 bases, and 14 bases lay in between. Per germline, CDR1 SGHVS and CDR2 FNYEAQ. CDR3: CASSFGLLGDEQFF. Written as DNA, the CDR3 is TGTGCCAGCAGCTTCGGGCTTCTGGGTGATGAGCAGTTCTTC. Looking up the rest from reference TRBV7-6 and TRBJ2-1 gives the full variable domain: GAGVSQSPRYKVTKRGQDVALRCDPISGHVSLYWYRQALGQGPEFLTYFNYEAQQDKSGLPNDRFSAERPEGSISTLTIQRTEQRDSAMYRCASSFGLLGDEQFFGPGTRLTVL.

This clonotype was found many times. This chain uses TRBV7-2 with TRBJ2-7; D remains unclear. Between the trimmed V and J ends, which lost 4 bases and 7 bases, there was a span of 14 bases. The CDR3 length is 13 residues. Germline CDR1 and CDR2: SGHTA and FQGNSA. As DNA, the CDR3 is TGTGCCAGCAGCTCCCATGAGTTGGGGGAGCAGTACTTC. Translated, it gives CASSSHELGEQYF.

This chain links TRBV19 with TRBJ2-6; 10 bases map to TRBD1. Losses at the gene ends were 5 bases for V and 0 bases for J; bases not matched to a gene: 10. The germline V gene has CDR1 LNHDA and CDR2 SQIVND (reference sequence). The CDR3 loop spans 19 amino acids. In DNA, the CDR3 is TGTGCCAGTAGTCTTCTCCCGGGACAGGGGCTCTCTGGGGCCAACGTCCTGACTTTC. Translated, it gives CASSLLPGQGLSGANVLTF.

This clonotype was detected only a few times. The CDR3 sequence is CASSPARAKNIQYF. The CDR3 bases are TGTGCCAGCAGTCCGGCGAGGGCCAAAAACATTCAGTACTTC. J is TRBJ2-4 and V is TRBV28; D unclear. Germline values: CDR1 MDHEN, CDR2 SYDVKM. Deletions cut 5 bases from V and 1 base from J, with 9 bases between. The CDR3 sequence is 14 residues long.

In this sample, this clonotype turned up a few times. The chain employs TRBV20-1 and TRBJ2-3, with TRBD1 identical over 7 bases. V trimming: 4 bases; J trimming: 1 base; junction bases outside the gene matches: 2. The CDR3 runs 13 residues. Germline V lookup: CDR1 DFQATT, CDR2 SNEGSKA (reference sequence). The DNA for the CDR3 is TGCAGTGCTAATACAGGGGGCACAGATACGCAGTATTTT. Its protein product is CSANTGGTDTQYF.

This clonotype has just a few counts. The chain employs TRBV30 and TRBJ1-1, with TRBD1 matching over 8 bases. V shed 8 bases and J 1 base; nucleotides not matched to a gene: 6. The CDR3 has 13 amino acids. CDR1 GTSNPN and CDR2 SVGIG come from the germline V gene (reference sequence). The CDR3, as DNA: TGTGCCGGTCAGGGACAGGCGAACACTGAAGCTTTCTTT. Translating it yields CAGQGQANTEAFF.

This clonotype has a handful of counts. The chain couples TRBV3-1 to TRBJ2-1; D perhaps matches TRBD2 (6 bases). Looked up from germline, CDR1 is LGHDT and CDR2 is YNNKEL (reference sequence). The CDR3 is 12 residues long. The V end lost 1 base, the J end lost 11 bases, and 9 bases lay between the germline ends. The chain's CDR3 is CASSQAGEKQFF. The CDR3 nucleotides are TGTGCCAGCAGCCAAGCGGGAGAAAAGCAGTTCTTC.

This clonotype has at least ten counts. The V gene is TRBV20-1, the J gene TRBJ2-7; possibly TRBD2 for D (6 bases). The ends were cut back, 3 bases at V and 0 bases at J, with 12 bases in the middle. The CDR3 totals 14 residues. The V gene's germline CDR1 is DFQATT and CDR2 SNEGSKA (reference sequence). CDR3 sequence: CSASTGASSYEQYF. Here the CDR3 DNA reads TGCAGTGCTAGTACGGGAGCAAGCTCCTACGAGCAGTACTTC.

This chain uses TRBV7-2 with TRBJ2-7; perhaps TRBD2 as D (6 bases). Germline CDR1 is SGHTA and CDR2 is FQGNSA. The ends were cut back, 6 bases at V and 0 bases at J, with 21 bases in the middle. This CDR3 contains 17 residues. CDR3 bases: TGTGCCAGCAGACCGGGGGAGCGCGGACTTAACTCCTACGAGCAGTACTTC. Its translation: CASRPGERGLNSYEQYF.

This clonotype was found a few times. This sequence joins TRBV18 and TRBJ2-5, with a tentative D call TRBD2 (6 bases). Germline V lookup: CDR1 KGHSH, CDR2 LQKENI. V was shortened by 2 bases and J by 0 bases, with 13 bases between the two germline ends. This CDR3 has 16 residues. This CDR3 is CASSPVGGMYQETQYF. Here the CDR3 DNA reads TGTGCCAGCTCACCAGTAGGCGGGATGTACCAAGAGACCCAGTACTTC. The variable domain in full, completed from reference TRBV18 and TRBJ2-5, reads NAGVMQNPRHLVRRRGQEARLRCSPMKGHSHVYWYRQLPEEGLKFMVYLQKENIIDESGMPKERFSAEFPKEGPSILRIQQVVRGDSAAYFCASSPVGGMYQETQYFGPGTRLLVL.

V and J are TRBV19 and TRBJ1-5; D is uncertain. The CDR3 runs to 13 residues. Per the germline V gene, CDR1 is LNHDA and CDR2 is SQIVND (reference sequence). Trimming removed 0 bases from V and 13 bases from J, with 13 bases in between. The CDR3, as DNA: TGTGCCAGTAGTATAGATAGGCGCAACCCACAGCATTTT. This codes for CASSIDRRNPQHF.

This clonotype appeared a few times. This chain joins TRBV6-2 or TRBV6-3 and TRBJ2-1, with 11 positions matching TRBD2. V dropped 6 bases and J dropped 6; count of bases not matched to a gene: 4. The CDR3 has 14 amino acids. In germline, CDR1 is MNHEY, CDR2 SVGEGT. The CDR3 bases are TGTGCCAGCAGCACCGGGACTAGCGGCAATGAGCAGTTCTTC. Translation: CASSTGTSGNEQFF.

This clonotype was observed a handful of times. The J gene is TRBJ2-5, the V gene TRBV20-1; 11 nucleotides align to TRBD1. There are 12 residues in the CDR3. J lost 6 bases, V lost 6 bases, and 3 bases had no gene match. Per the germline V gene, CDR1 is DFQATT and CDR2 is SNEGSKA (reference sequence). CDR3 sequence: CSAGQGAKTQYF. DNA of the CDR3: TGCAGTGCAGGACAGGGGGCAAAGACCCAGTACTTC.

This clonotype has more than one count but fewer than ten. The chain employs TRBV20-1 and TRBJ2-7; D perhaps matches TRBD2 (5 bases). Deletions cut 2 bases from V and 2 bases from J, with 10 bases between. This CDR3 comprises 13 residues. Germline V lookup: CDR1 DFQATT, CDR2 SNEGSKA (reference sequence). The CDR3 is CSARPGFTYEQYF. DNA for the CDR3: TGCAGTGCTAGACCGGGATTCACCTACGAGCAGTACTTC.

The genes are TRBV6-5 and TRBJ2-1, with D perhaps TRBD2 (6 bases). The CDR3 covers 14 residues. V lost 0 bases and J 9 bases, leaving 12 bases between the germline ends. Germline values: CDR1 MNHEY, CDR2 SVGAGI. CDR3 sequence: CASSYSMLASEQFF. The DNA of the CDR3 is TGTGCCAGCAGTTACTCGATGCTAGCGAGTGAGCAGTTCTTC.

This clonotype was counted a few times. This chain links TRBV10-2 with TRBJ1-1; D is undetermined. Germline CDR1 is WSHSY and CDR2 is SAAADI. CDR3 size: 12 residues. V lost 9 bases, J lost 4 bases, and 12 bases lay in between. The CDR3 loop is CASRRPGTEAFF. The DNA of the CDR3 is TGCGCCAGTAGGAGACCTGGCACTGAAGCTTTCTTT.

This clonotype was seen more than once but under ten times. The chain links TRBV3-1 to TRBJ2-2; either TRBD1 or TRBD2 may fit D (5 bases each). CDR3 length: 16 residues. V gave up 0 bases and J gave up 7 bases, with 15 bases separating them. Germline-derived CDR1 and CDR2 are LGHDT and YNNKEL (reference sequence). CDR3 bases: TGTGCCAGCAGCCAAGATAGGGACCTACATGACGGGGAGCTGTTTTTT. Amino acids: CASSQDRDLHDGELFF.

This clonotype has only a few counts. The chain links TRBV20-1 to TRBJ2-3; 9 nucleotides agree with TRBD2. The junction had 7 bases not matched to a gene; V was cut back by 6 bases and J by 9 bases. This CDR3 has 12 residues. Germline-derived CDR1 and CDR2 are DFQATT and SNEGSKA (reference sequence). In DNA, the CDR3 is TGCAGTGCCTTAGCGGGAGTGTTAACGCAGTATTTT. Protein sequence: CSALAGVLTQYF.

This clonotype showed up just a few times. The rearrangement links TRBV3-1 to TRBJ2-7, with 12 positions matching TRBD2. CDR3 length: 15 residues. Germline assignment: CDR1 LGHDT and CDR2 YNNKEL (reference sequence). Trimming cost V 3 bases and J 5 bases; bases outside gene matches: 5. The CDR3 region has the DNA TGTGCCAGCAGCCAGACTAGCGGGAGCAACCACGAGCAGTACTTC. This encodes CASSQTSGSNHEQYF.

The CDR3 reads CSASRPGASTDTQYF. Written as DNA, the CDR3 is TGCAGTGCTAGTCGTCCGGGAGCAAGCACAGATACGCAGTATTTT. The rearrangement links TRBV20-1 to TRBJ2-3, with D maybe TRBD2 (6 bases). Looked up from germline, CDR1 is DFQATT and CDR2 is SNEGSKA (reference sequence). The CDR3 runs to 15 residues. Trimming cost V 3 bases and J 0 bases, with 13 bases left between them.

This clonotype was counted only a few times. The V and J genes are TRBV7-9 and TRBJ2-1; 12 nucleotides align to TRBD2. There are 16 residues in the CDR3. The germline gives CDR1 SEHNR, CDR2 FQNEAQ (reference sequence). Trimming took 5 bases from V and 2 from J; bases not matched to a gene: 4. In DNA form, the CDR3 reads TGTGCCAGCAGCAAGACTAGCGGGAGAACCTACAATGAGCAGTTCTTC. It specifies CASSKTSGRTYNEQFF.

This clonotype was counted a few times. The J gene is TRBJ2-1, the V gene TRBV6-1; 8 bases align to TRBD2. In germline, CDR1 is MNHNS, CDR2 SASEGT. CDR3 size: 17 residues. V lost 7 bases, J lost 10 bases, and 21 bases stayed unmatched. DNA of the CDR3: TGTGCCAGCATCCCCCCGATCGGGAGGGCCGGAGGGGTAGAGCAGTTCTTC. It specifies CASIPPIGRAGGVEQFF.

This clonotype occurred a few times. The chain is built from TRBV28 and TRBJ2-7; the match to TRBD1 covers 11 bases. Germline V lookup: CDR1 MDHEN, CDR2 SYDVKM. The V and J ends lost 3 bases and 6 bases, in that order; junction bases with no gene match: 4. The CDR3 has 14 residues. The CDR3 DNA follows: TGTGCCAGCAGTTTCCCGGACAGGGGGCGCGAGCAGTACTTC. It is translated as CASSFPDRGREQYF.

This clonotype was seen more than once but under ten times. V and J are TRBV4-2 and TRBJ2-7; TRBD1 agrees at 10 bases. V lost 1 base, J lost 6 bases, and 3 bases stayed unmatched. The CDR3 is 14 residues long. CDR1 and CDR2 (germline): LGHNA, YNFKEQ. DNA of the CDR3: TGTGCCAGCAGCCAAGGGGGGACAGGGGCCGAGCAGTACTTC. As protein: CASSQGGTGAEQYF.

This chain connects TRBV7-2 to TRBJ2-5; 8 nucleotides align to TRBD1. Per germline, CDR1 SGHTA and CDR2 FQGNSA. The ends lost 5 bases at V and 6 bases at J; junction bases unmatched: 5. The CDR3 is 13 residues long. CDR3 in amino acids: CASSPRQGQTQYF. For the CDR3, the DNA is TGTGCCAGCAGCCCTCGACAGGGGCAGACCCAGTACTTC.

The chain carries TRBV20-1 and TRBJ2-1; 7 bases map to TRBD2. Germline V CDR1 and CDR2: DFQATT, SNEGSKA (reference sequence). After removal of 2 bases from V and 6 bases from J, the junction contained 13 bases not matched to a gene. The CDR3 consists of 16 residues. The CDR3 sequence: CSARYSGTPRFNEQFF. The CDR3 DNA is TGCAGTGCTAGATACAGCGGGACCCCCAGATTCAATGAGCAGTTCTTC.

This clonotype was seen more than once but under ten times. The chain links TRBV27 to TRBJ1-5, with D uncertain. The CDR3 loop spans 13 amino acids. Trimming left V 5 bases short and J 7 bases short, with 12 bases between. CDR1 and CDR2 (germline): MNHEY, SMNVEV (reference sequence). The CDR3 is CASSPALGQPQHF. The CDR3 DNA reads as TGTGCCAGCAGTCCTGCCTTGGGGCAGCCCCAGCATTTT.

The chain recombines TRBV20-1 with TRBJ2-7; D is tentatively TRBD1 or TRBD2 (5 bases each). V dropped 5 bases and J dropped 1 base, with 18 bases sitting between them. The CDR3 is made up of 15 amino acids. The germline V gene encodes CDR1 DFQATT and CDR2 SNEGSKA (reference sequence). The CDR3 DNA is TGCAGTGCTCCTCCCTCTTCGGGGCTATCCTACGAGCAGTACTTC. It encodes CSAPPSSGLSYEQYF.

This clonotype was observed a handful of times. The chain combines TRBV20-1 with TRBJ2-1; TRBD2 matches 10 bases. The CDR3 contains 14 residues. Trimming removed 6 bases from V and 10 bases from J; junction bases left unmatched: 12. Germline V lookup: CDR1 DFQATT, CDR2 SNEGSKA (reference sequence). CDR3 coding DNA: TGCAGTGCGGGGCAGAGCGGGAGGGGATGGGAGCAGTTCTTC. It specifies CSAGQSGRGWEQFF.

The rearrangement links TRBV11-2 to TRBJ2-7; perhaps TRBD1 as D (6 bases). Germline CDR1 SGHAT, CDR2 FQNNGV. V was shortened by 6 bases and J by 0 bases, with 15 bases between the two germline ends. This CDR3 has 15 amino acids. The CDR3 nucleotides are TGTGCCAGCAGTATAAGTCAGGGGAGCTCCTACGAGCAGTACTTC. It translates to CASSISQGSSYEQYF.

This clonotype occurred a few times. The chain joins TRBV6-5 to TRBJ1-3; TRBD1 aligns across 7 bases. V was pared by 0 bases and J by 3 bases, with 5 bases of the junction left unmatched. Germline CDR1 and CDR2: MNHEY and SVGAGI. The CDR3 contains 16 residues. CDR3 residues: CASSYSGQGVGNTIYF. CDR3 sequence (DNA): TGTGCCAGCAGTTACTCTGGCCAGGGGGTTGGAAACACCATATATTTT.